Each of the 26 T cell receptor beta chains below was sequenced from the same sample in a study of T cell responses to AZD1222 COVID-19 vaccine. Assay used: immunoSEQ multiplex PCR; TCRdb lists only in-frame clones, some missing. The table records fewer than 180,000 clones, 75% to 95% of them present only once. The sample was peripheral blood, taken 28 days after the second AZD1222 dose. These receptors all stem from an adult who received the AZD1222 COVID-19 vaccine.

This clone was recorded once. The V and J genes are TRBV19 and TRBJ2-1, with TRBD1 as a possible D gene (5 bases). The CDR3 sequence is 13 residues long. Germline CDR1 reads LNHDA; CDR2 reads SQIVND (reference sequence). The V and J ends lost 6 bases and 5 bases respectively, with 11 bases between them. CDR3 DNA: TGTGCCAGTAGCCCGGACACGGACAATGAGCAGTTCTTC. Translating gives CASSPDTDNEQFF.

The chain couples TRBV13 to TRBJ2-7, with TRBD2 as a possible D gene (6 bases). This CDR3 is 14 amino acids long. Trimming removed 3 bases from V and 4 bases from J, with 13 bases in between. CDR1 is PRHDT and CDR2 is FYEKMQ in the germline V gene (reference sequence). The CDR3 loop reads CASSLWRDRYEQYF. In nucleotides, the CDR3 is TGTGCCAGCAGCTTGTGGCGGGATCGTTACGAGCAGTACTTC.

The V call is TRBV6-5, the J call TRBJ1-2; 7 positions match TRBD1. The CDR3 has 15 amino acids. Trimming at V came to 0 bases and at J to 2 bases, leaving 3 bases not matched to a gene. Germline V gene lookup returns CDR1 MNHEY and CDR2 SVGAGI. CDR3 DNA: TGTGCCAGCAGTTACTCAGGGACAGCAAACTATGGCTACACCTTC. This encodes CASSYSGTANYGYTF.

The chain employs TRBV5-1 and TRBJ1-1; D is unresolved. CDR1 SGHRS and CDR2 YFSETQ come from the germline V gene. The CDR3 contains 15 residues. V was shortened by 4 bases and J by 1 base, with 14 bases between the two germline ends. CDR3 in DNA: TGCGCCAGCAGCCCCCGGGCCCTCGGGAACACTGAAGCTTTCTTT. It codes for CASSPRALGNTEAFF.

V usage is TRBV3-1 (or the pseudogene TRBV3-2) and J usage is TRBJ2-2, with D possibly being TRBD1 (6 bases). Germline CDR1 LGHDT, CDR2 YNNKEL (reference sequence). The CDR3 is 16 amino acids. Trimming cost V 5 bases and J 2 bases, with 15 bases left between them. CDR3 sequence: CASSSTTGTNTGELFF. The CDR3, as DNA: TGTGCCAGCAGCTCGACGACAGGAACTAACACCGGGGAGCTGTTTTTT.

The chain carries TRBV6-6 and TRBJ2-7, with 10 bases aligning to TRBD1. V lost 8 bases and J lost 5; bases outside the gene matches: 6. This CDR3 is built from 13 residues. Germline V gives CDR1 MNHNY, CDR2 SVGAGI (reference sequence). CDR3 sequence (DNA): TGTGCCAGCCTCCGGGACAGGGGAAACGAGCAGTACTTC. As protein: CASLRDRGNEQYF.

The chain uses TRBV12-3 or TRBV12-4 and TRBJ1-4; tentatively, D is TRBD1 (5 bases). V was trimmed by 6 bases and J by 10 bases, leaving 15 bases between them. The CDR3 loop spans 13 amino acids. CDR3 sequence (DNA): TGTGCCAGCAGCCGGACCGTCGACAGAAAACTGTTTTTT. Residues: CASSRTVDRKLFF.

The genes are TRBV18 and TRBJ2-7; 11 positions agree with TRBD2. Germline V gene sequence: CDR1 KGHSH, CDR2 LQKENI. This CDR3 spans 16 amino acids. With 5 bases clipped from V and 4 bases from J, the junction kept 10 bases outside the gene matches. For the CDR3, the DNA is TGTGCCAGCTCATCCCAGCTAGCGGGAGGCGGTTACGAGCAGTACTTC. Amino acid sequence: CASSSQLAGGGYEQYF.

The V and J genes are TRBV18 and TRBJ1-2; a weak D match, TRBD1 (5 bases). V lost 2 bases and J lost 3, with 10 bases in between. This CDR3 region has 14 residues. Per the germline V gene, CDR1 is KGHSH and CDR2 is LQKENI. The CDR3 sequence is CASSPVRADYGYTF. The CDR3 DNA is TGTGCCAGCTCACCAGTCAGGGCTGACTATGGCTACACCTTC.

This rearrangement joins TRBV7-6 to TRBJ2-1; TRBD1 aligns across 12 bases. There are 15 residues in the CDR3. Trimming at V came to 1 base and at J to 8 bases, leaving 3 bases not matched to a gene. Germline-derived CDR1 and CDR2 are SGHVS and FNYEAQ. The CDR3 loop reads CASSLVGTGGHEQFF. CDR3 sequence (DNA): TGTGCCAGCAGCTTAGTTGGGACAGGGGGCCATGAGCAGTTCTTC.

The chain combines TRBV7-9 with TRBJ2-5, with 7 bases aligning to TRBD2. Germline V gene data show CDR1 as SEHNR and CDR2 as FQNEAQ (reference sequence). Losses at the gene ends were 3 bases for V and 3 bases for J; bases not matched to a gene: 4. The length of the CDR3 is 14 residues. The CDR3 coding sequence is TGTGCCAGCAGCTTTGCGGGAGCCGAAGAGACCCAGTACTTC. Amino acids: CASSFAGAEETQYF.

The rearrangement links TRBV7-9 to TRBJ1-5, with D possibly matching TRBD1 (6 bases). The CDR3 spans 13 residues. V lost 3 bases and J lost 6, with 9 bases in between. The germline gives CDR1 SEHNR, CDR2 FQNEAQ (reference sequence). The CDR3 bases are TGTGCCAGCAGCTTGGAAGGGGGTCAGCCCCAGCATTTT. Protein: CASSLEGGQPQHF.

The V call is TRBV7-2, the J call TRBJ1-1, with D maybe TRBD1 (5 bases). Germline V gene sequence: CDR1 SGHTA, CDR2 FQGNSA. Trimming removed 5 bases from V and 6 bases from J, with 22 bases in between. This CDR3 is 16 amino acids long. CDR3 protein: CASSLPQGLNRAEAFF. The CDR3 nucleotides read TGTGCCAGCAGCCTCCCGCAGGGACTGAATAGGGCTGAAGCTTTCTTT.

This chain uses TRBV10-3 with TRBJ1-5, with 7 bases aligning to TRBD1. In germline, CDR1 is ENHRY, CDR2 SYGVKD. The CDR3 is made up of 15 amino acids. CDR3 coding DNA: TGTGCGACAAGGGGGGACAGTTATTCCAATCAGCCCCAGCATTTT. Translated: CATRGDSYSNQPQHF.

The chain carries TRBV7-8 and TRBJ1-2; 8 positions match TRBD1. Germline CDR1 is SGHVS and CDR2 is FQNEAQ. Trimming cost V 3 bases and J 6 bases; bases outside gene matches: 0. CDR3 length equals 12 residues. The CDR3 DNA reads as TGTGCCAGCAGCTTGGACAGGGATGGCTACACCTTC. Its translation: CASSLDRDGYTF. The full variable domain, with the rest looked up from reference TRBV7-8 and TRBJ1-2, is GAGVSQSPRYKVAKRGQDVALRCDPISGHVSLFWYQQALGQGPEFLTYFQNEAQLDKSGLPSDRFFAERPEGSVSTLKIQRTQQEDSAVYLCASSLDRDGYTFGSGTRLTVV.

The J gene is TRBJ1-1, the V gene TRBV2, with D perhaps matching TRBD1 (6 bases). V lost 7 bases and J lost 4, with 19 bases in between. From germline, CDR1 is SNHLY and CDR2 FYNNEI. The CDR3 totals 15 residues. The CDR3 sequence: CASTFQGLASTEAFF. Written as DNA, the CDR3 is TGTGCCAGCACGTTCCAGGGGCTGGCTAGCACTGAAGCTTTCTTT.

The gene calls are TRBV14 and TRBJ1-1; D possibly corresponds to TRBD1 (5 bases). V lost 4 bases and J 1 base, leaving 16 bases between the germline ends. CDR1 is SGHDN and CDR2 is FVKESK in the germline V gene. This CDR3 is 16 amino acids long. CDR3 in amino acids: CASSLGRRGANTEAFF. CDR3 sequence (DNA): TGTGCCAGCAGCCTTGGCCGAAGGGGCGCGAACACTGAAGCTTTCTTT.

Written as DNA, the CDR3 is TGTGCCAGCAGCCTCCTCAGTGGTCCCTACGAGCAGTACTTC. This codes for CASSLLSGPYEQYF. V usage is TRBV11-2 and J usage is TRBJ2-7; the D is unclear. The CDR3 runs to 14 residues. The germline V gene encodes CDR1 SGHAT and CDR2 FQNNGV. Trimming left V 5 bases short and J 2 bases short, with 13 bases between.

This clone has more than one count but fewer than ten. The chain couples TRBV12-5 to TRBJ2-1, with D perhaps being TRBD1 or TRBD2 (5 bases each). Germline V gene sequence: CDR1 LGHNT, CDR2 FRNRAP. This CDR3 is built from 16 residues. With 6 bases removed from V and 9 bases from J, the gap between germline ends came to 24 bases. CDR3 sequence: CASGPNFPVRETEQFF. In DNA, the CDR3 is TGTGCTAGTGGCCCCAACTTTCCGGTCAGGGAGACTGAGCAGTTCTTC.

The rearrangement links TRBV6-1 to TRBJ2-5; 11 bases match TRBD2. Unmatched junction bases numbered 8, after V lost 4 bases and J lost 4 bases. This CDR3 has 16 residues. CDR1 MNHNS and CDR2 SASEGT come from the germline V gene. CDR3 sequence reads: CASSGLAGTGRETQYF. CDR3 bases: TGTGCCAGCAGTGGACTAGCGGGGACAGGGAGAGAGACCCAGTACTTC.

The genes are TRBV6-5 and TRBJ2-5; 7 nucleotides match TRBD2. Losses at the gene ends were 4 bases for V and 5 bases for J; bases not matched to a gene: 13. The CDR3 has 16 amino acids. Germline CDR1 and CDR2: MNHEY and SVGAGI. CDR3 DNA: TGTGCCAGCAGTTCCTATCAACGACTAGCAGGGGAGACCCAGTACTTC. This gives the protein CASSSYQRLAGETQYF.

This chain joins TRBV4-2 and TRBJ2-3; no clear D gene. Germline V gene data show CDR1 as LGHNA and CDR2 as YNFKEQ. This CDR3 is built from 12 residues. The ends were cut back, 5 bases at V and 2 bases at J, with 5 bases in the middle. The CDR3 loop reads CASSSTTDTQYF. As DNA, the CDR3 is TGTGCCAGCAGCAGTACCACAGATACGCAGTATTTT.

This rearrangement joins TRBV6-5 to TRBJ2-1, with D perhaps TRBD1 or TRBD2 (5 bases each). The CDR3 has 15 amino acids. V lost 2 bases and J 5 bases, leaving 13 bases between the germline ends. The germline V gene has CDR1 MNHEY and CDR2 SVGAGI. For the CDR3, the DNA is TGTGCCAGCAGTTACCGCCGGGGCGGCCACAATGAGCAGTTCTTC. The encoded protein is CASSYRRGGHNEQFF.

The V and J genes are TRBV7-6 and TRBJ2-7, with unresolved D. Germline V lookup: CDR1 SGHVS, CDR2 FNYEAQ. This CDR3 has 13 residues. Deletions cut 1 base from V and 1 base from J, with 5 bases between. Written as DNA, the CDR3 is TGTGCCAGCAGCTTAGGACGGTCCTACGAGCAGTACTTC. The encoded protein is CASSLGRSYEQYF.

The V and J genes are TRBV29-1 and TRBJ2-2, with D perhaps matching TRBD1 (5 bases). The CDR3 sequence is 13 residues long. V was pared by 5 bases and J by 5 bases, with 12 bases between. Germline V gene sequence: CDR1 SQVTM, CDR2 ANQGSEA. The CDR3 DNA reads TGCAGCGTTCATACAGGTGGGACCGGGGAGCTGTTTTTT. As protein: CSVHTGGTGELFF.

This chain connects TRBV20-1 to TRBJ1-2, with D uncertain. Germline V CDR1 and CDR2: DFQATT, SNEGSKA (reference sequence). This CDR3 contains 11 residues. V was cut by 7 bases and J by 5 bases, with 11 bases left in between. DNA for the CDR3: TGCAGTGGAACAGATAAATATGGCTACACCTTC. Translating gives CSGTDKYGYTF.